The source of this TCR beta chain is a study of blood T cell repertoires in COVID-19. Whole-study context: Sources were T cells, B-cell-depleted T cells, or PBMCs; the material itself was cDNA or gDNA.

The data were produced by immunoSEQ multiplex PCR, yet TCRdb's version contains in-frame clones alone and is incomplete. The sample includes about 35,000 clones, about 87% of them seen just once. The CDR3 runs to 12 residues. The chain couples TRBV21-1 to TRBJ1-5. TRBV21-1 is an annotated pseudogene. The material sequenced was peripheral blood. This TCR came from a man at least 80 years old with active COVID-19. The CDR3 region has the DNA TGTGCCAGCAGCGAGAGGGGAGGGCCCCAGCATTTT. This gives the protein CASSERGGPQHF.